The 15 T cell receptor beta chains below come from one sample, sequenced in a study of cytomegalovirus exposure and HLA in healthy donors. The PCR contained 60 Vbeta and 13 Jbeta primers. Method: immunoSEQ multiplex PCR; TCRdb's copy keeps in-frame clones and lacks some. The sample yields about 120,000 clones, 55% to 65% seen once. Material: PBMCs. The source is a man aged 35 to 55 in good health and CMV-seropositive.

The CDR3 protein is CASSQGRLAGGGGQETQYF. The CDR3 bases are TGCGCCAGCAGCCAAGGGCGGCTAGCGGGAGGAGGGGGACAAGAGACCCAGTACTTC. The V gene is TRBV4-3, the J gene TRBJ2-5, with TRBD2 identical over 11 bases. Trimming cost V 1 base and J 2 bases; bases outside gene matches: 12. This CDR3 is 19 amino acids long. Germline CDR1 and CDR2: LGHNA and YSLEER.

The CDR3 here is CASSWAGTNTGELFF. As DNA, the CDR3 is TGTGCCAGCAGCTGGGCGGGGACGAACACCGGGGAGCTGTTTTTT. The genes are TRBV7-6 and TRBJ2-2, with D perhaps matching TRBD2 (6 bases). The CDR3 has 15 residues. V lost 4 bases and J 0 bases, leaving 9 bases between the germline ends. Germline CDR1 and CDR2: SGHVS and FNYEAQ. Based on the CDR3 plus reference TRBV7-6 and TRBJ2-2, the full variable domain is GAGVSQSPRYKVTKRGQDVALRCDPISGHVSLYWYRQALGQGPEFLTYFNYEAQQDKSGLPNDRFSAERPEGSISTLTIQRTEQRDSAMYRCASSWAGTNTGELFFGEGSRLTVL.

This chain's CDR3 is CASSKAPTGGAYGYTF. The DNA for the CDR3 is TGTGCCAGTAGTAAGGCCCCGACAGGGGGCGCGTATGGCTACACCTTC. The chain links TRBV19 to TRBJ1-2, with 10 nucleotides matching TRBD1. The CDR3 runs 16 residues. V gave up 4 bases and J gave up 5 bases; unmatched junction bases: 10. Germline V gene data show CDR1 as LNHDA and CDR2 as SQIVND (reference sequence).

The chain recombines TRBV10-3 with TRBJ1-2, with 7 bases identical to TRBD1. This CDR3 spans 13 amino acids. The germline gives CDR1 ENHRY, CDR2 SYGVKD. V lost 7 bases to trimming and J lost 3 bases; unmatched junction nucleotides: 5. The CDR3 DNA reads TGTGCCATCAACCCAGGGGGTCACTATGGCTACACCTTC. It encodes CAINPGGHYGYTF.

The V and J genes are TRBV6-6 and TRBJ2-3; D gene ambiguous. Germline V lookup: CDR1 MNHNY, CDR2 SVGAGI (reference sequence). Trimming shortened V by 0 bases and J by 3 bases, and 4 bases separated the two germline ends. CDR3 length: 13 amino acids. CDR3 amino acids: CASSYSETDTQYF. In DNA form, the CDR3 reads TGTGCCAGCAGTTACTCCGAGACAGATACGCAGTATTTT.

This sequence joins TRBV10-3 and TRBJ1-4; D is undetermined. The germline V gene has CDR1 ENHRY and CDR2 SYGVKD. V was shortened by 4 bases and J by 6 bases, with 12 bases between the two germline ends. The CDR3 has 14 amino acids. The chain's CDR3 is CAISGPNGDEKLFF. CDR3 coding DNA: TGTGCCATCAGTGGCCCAAACGGGGATGAAAAACTGTTTTTT.

The chain combines TRBV9 with TRBJ2-1, with 13 bases that match TRBD2. The V gene end was trimmed by 3 bases and the J gene end by 2 bases; junction bases not matched to a gene: 2. Looked up from germline, CDR1 is SGDLS and CDR2 is YYNGEE. CDR3 length equals 16 residues. The CDR3 is CASSGGTSGTYNEQFF. The CDR3 DNA is TGTGCCAGCAGCGGGGGGACTAGCGGGACCTACAATGAGCAGTTCTTC. Variable domain in full (rest from reference TRBV9 and TRBJ2-1): DSGVTQTPKHLITATGQRVTLRCSPRSGDLSVYWYQQSLDQGLQFLIQYYNGEERAKGNILERFSAQQFPDLHSELNLSSLELGDSALYFCASSGGTSGTYNEQFFGPGTRLTVL.

This clone was recorded a few times. This chain joins TRBV7-9 and TRBJ2-3; no firm D call. The CDR3 runs 13 residues. V gave up 5 bases and J gave up 6 bases, with 12 bases separating them. The V gene's germline CDR1 is SEHNR and CDR2 FQNEAQ (reference sequence). CDR3 sequence reads: CASSPFIRDTQYF. As DNA, the CDR3 is TGTGCCAGCAGCCCCTTTATCAGGGATACGCAGTATTTT.

The V call is TRBV2, the J call TRBJ1-6; D is possibly TRBD1 (5 bases). The CDR3 length is 13 residues. V lost 6 bases, J lost 8 bases, and 11 bases lay in between. Germline V gene lookup returns CDR1 SNHLY and CDR2 FYNNEI. The CDR3 DNA sequence: TGTGCCAGCAGCCGGGGGGGACATTCACCCCTCCACTTT. It encodes CASSRGGHSPLHF. Looking up the rest from reference TRBV2 and TRBJ1-6 gives the full variable domain: EPEVTQTPSHQVTQMGQEVILRCVPISNHLYFYWYRQILGQKVEFLVSFYNNEISEKSEIFDDQFSVERPDGSNFTLKIRSTKLEDSAMYFCASSRGGHSPLHFGNGTRLTVT.

This clone was picked up a small number of times. The J gene is TRBJ2-5, the V gene TRBV5-1, with TRBD1 matching over 8 bases. CDR1 is SGHRS, CDR2 YFSETQ, per germline. The CDR3 loop spans 14 amino acids. The junction had 5 bases not matched to a gene; V was cut back by 4 bases and J by 3 bases. DNA of the CDR3: TGCGCCAGCAGCGTACAGACAGGGGAAGAGACCCAGTACTTC. Amino acids: CASSVQTGEETQYF.

The chain has TRBV9 and TRBJ2-7, with 7 bases aligning to TRBD1. V gave up 2 bases and J gave up 4 bases; unmatched junction bases: 12. Germline CDR1 reads SGDLS; CDR2 reads YYNGEE. The CDR3 runs to 16 residues. The CDR3 DNA is TGTGCCAGCAGCGTCGATCCGGGACAGACTAAATACGAGCAGTACTTC. It is translated as CASSVDPGQTKYEQYF.

The chain employs TRBV2 and TRBJ2-2; 8 positions agree with TRBD2. V was clipped by 5 bases and J by 5 bases; unmatched bases: 10. The CDR3 spans 16 residues. Germline lookup yields CDR1 SNHLY and CDR2 FYNNEI. This CDR3 reads CASSPSTSGETGELFF. The CDR3 DNA reads TGTGCCAGCAGTCCTTCCACTAGCGGTGAGACCGGGGAGCTGTTTTTT.

The rearrangement uses TRBV18 and TRBJ1-1; 7 bases fit TRBD1. The CDR3 length is 15 residues. Germline trimming cut 2 bases from V and 2 bases from J; bases unmatched to any gene: 5. Germline V gene lookup returns CDR1 KGHSH and CDR2 LQKENI. CDR3 sequence reads: CASSPGNRGNTEAFF. The CDR3 DNA reads TGTGCCAGCTCACCAGGTAACAGGGGTAACACTGAAGCTTTCTTT.

In the case of this clone: Its ends do not fully match the called genes, so a read error is possible. This sequence joins TRBV6-5 and TRBJ2-2; TRBD2 matches 8 bases. The CDR3 has 16 amino acids. Germline V lookup: CDR1 MNHEY, CDR2 SVGAGI. The CDR3 here is CASSYLAGANAGELFF. The CDR3 DNA sequence: TGTGCCAGCAGTTACCTAGCGGGCGCGAACGCCGGGGAGCTGTTTTTT.

Of note for this clone: An end of the junction does not agree with germline; a read error may underlie this. Other nucleotide sequences in the sample specify the same CDR3. V is TRBV7-9 and J is TRBJ1-1; 7 nucleotides match TRBD1. This CDR3 contains 14 residues. Germline CDR1 SEHNR, CDR2 FQNEAQ (reference sequence). This CDR3 is CASRWDSENTEAFF. As DNA, the CDR3 is TGTGCCAGCAGGTGGGACAGCGAGAACACTGAAGCCTTCTTT. Full variable domain (missing parts from reference TRBV7-9 and TRBJ1-1): DTGVSQNPRHKITKRGQNVTFRCDPISEHNRLYWYRQTLGQGPEFLTYFQNEAQLEKSRLLSDRFSAERPKGSFSTLEIQRTEQGDSAMYLCASRWDSENTEAFFGQGTRLTVV.